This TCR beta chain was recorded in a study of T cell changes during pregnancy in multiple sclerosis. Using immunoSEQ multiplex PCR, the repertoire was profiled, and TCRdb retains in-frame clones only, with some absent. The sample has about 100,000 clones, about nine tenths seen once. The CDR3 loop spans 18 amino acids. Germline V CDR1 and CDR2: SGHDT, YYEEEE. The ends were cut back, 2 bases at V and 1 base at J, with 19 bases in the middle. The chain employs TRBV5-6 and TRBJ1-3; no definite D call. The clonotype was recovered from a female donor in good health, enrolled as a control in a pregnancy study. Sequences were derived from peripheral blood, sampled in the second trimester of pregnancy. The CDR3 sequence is CASSFGYWSRLSGNTIYF. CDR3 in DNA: TGTGCCAGCAGCTTCGGGTATTGGTCACGACTTTCTGGAAACACCATATATTTT.